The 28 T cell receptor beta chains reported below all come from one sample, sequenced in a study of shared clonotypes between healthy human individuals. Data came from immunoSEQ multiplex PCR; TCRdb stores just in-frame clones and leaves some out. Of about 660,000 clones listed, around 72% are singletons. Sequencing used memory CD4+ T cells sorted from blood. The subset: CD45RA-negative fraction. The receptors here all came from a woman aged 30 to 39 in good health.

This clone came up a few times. The CDR3 spells CASTPGTSGRWIPYF. In DNA form, the CDR3 reads TGTGCCAGCACCCCCGGGACTAGCGGGAGATGGATACCATATTTT. This chain uses TRBV7-2 with TRBJ2-3; TRBD2 matches at 14 bases. V lost 7 bases, J lost 15 bases, and 15 bases stayed unmatched. The CDR3 has 15 residues. CDR1 and CDR2 from the germline V gene are SGHTA and FQGNSA.

The CDR3 loop reads CASSLDTAGEQYF. The DNA for the CDR3 is TGTGCCAGCAGCCTGGACACGGCGGGGGAGCAGTACTTC. This sequence joins TRBV9 and TRBJ2-7; TRBD2 might be the D (6 bases). CDR1 SGDLS and CDR2 YYNGEE come from the germline V gene. The V gene lost 4 bases and the J gene lost 7 bases, with 15 bases spanning the gap. This CDR3 contains 13 residues.

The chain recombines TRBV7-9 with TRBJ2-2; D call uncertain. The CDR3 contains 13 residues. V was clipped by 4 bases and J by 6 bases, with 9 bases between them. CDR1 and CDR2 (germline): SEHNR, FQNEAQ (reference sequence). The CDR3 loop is CASSSTPAGELFF. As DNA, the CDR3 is TGTGCCAGCAGCTCCACCCCGGCCGGGGAGCTGTTTTTT.

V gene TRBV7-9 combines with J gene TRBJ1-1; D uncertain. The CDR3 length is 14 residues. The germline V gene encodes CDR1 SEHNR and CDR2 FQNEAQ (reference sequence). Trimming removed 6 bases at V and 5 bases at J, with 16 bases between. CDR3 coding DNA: TGTGCCAGCAGATATGGCGGGGTGGGGACTGAAGCTTTCTTT. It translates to CASRYGGVGTEAFF.

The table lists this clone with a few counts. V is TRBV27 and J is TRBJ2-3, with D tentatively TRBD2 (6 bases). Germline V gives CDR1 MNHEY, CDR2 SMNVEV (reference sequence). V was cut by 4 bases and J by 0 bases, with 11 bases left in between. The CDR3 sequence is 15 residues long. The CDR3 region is CASSYLALSTDTQYF. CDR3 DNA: TGTGCCAGCAGTTACCTAGCGTTGAGCACAGATACGCAGTATTTT.

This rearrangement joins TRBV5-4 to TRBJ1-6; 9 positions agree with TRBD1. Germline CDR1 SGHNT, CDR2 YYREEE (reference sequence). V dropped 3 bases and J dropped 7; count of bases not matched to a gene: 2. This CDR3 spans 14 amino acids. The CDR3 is CASSWDRVNSPLHF. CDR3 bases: TGTGCCAGCAGCTGGGACAGGGTAAATTCACCCCTCCACTTT.

CDR3 protein: CASSLALGPGELFF. DNA for the CDR3: TGTGCCAGCAGCTTAGCGCTGGGGCCCGGGGAGCTGTTTTTT. This rearrangement joins TRBV7-2 to TRBJ2-2; the D gene is possibly TRBD1 (5 bases). V lost 0 bases, J lost 6 bases, and 8 bases lay in between. The CDR3 is 14 residues long. CDR1 is SGHTA, CDR2 FQGNSA, per germline.

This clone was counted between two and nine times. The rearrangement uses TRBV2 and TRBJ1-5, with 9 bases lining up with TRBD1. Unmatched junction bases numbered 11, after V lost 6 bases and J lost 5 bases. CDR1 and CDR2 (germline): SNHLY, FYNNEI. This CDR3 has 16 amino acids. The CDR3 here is CASRTGGGQGHQPQHF. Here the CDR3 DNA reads TGTGCCAGCAGGACGGGCGGGGGACAGGGACATCAGCCCCAGCATTTT.

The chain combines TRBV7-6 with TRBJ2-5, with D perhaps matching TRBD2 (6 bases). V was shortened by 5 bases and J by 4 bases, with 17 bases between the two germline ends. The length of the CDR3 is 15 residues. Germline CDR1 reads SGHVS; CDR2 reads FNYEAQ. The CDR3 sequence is CASSRGGEIIETQYF. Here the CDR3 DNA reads TGTGCCAGCAGCCGCGGCGGGGAGATTATAGAGACCCAGTACTTC.

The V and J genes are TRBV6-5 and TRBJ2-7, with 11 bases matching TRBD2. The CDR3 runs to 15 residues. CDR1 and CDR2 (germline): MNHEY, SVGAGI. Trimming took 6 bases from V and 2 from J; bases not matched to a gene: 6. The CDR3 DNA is TGTGCCAGCAGCCCGGGACTAGCGGCAACCTACGAGCAGTACTTC. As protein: CASSPGLAATYEQYF.

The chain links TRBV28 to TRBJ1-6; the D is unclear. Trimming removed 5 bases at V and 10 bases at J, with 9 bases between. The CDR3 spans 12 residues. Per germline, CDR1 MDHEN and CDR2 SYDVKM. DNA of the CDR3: TGTGCCAGCAGTGTGTTTAGATCACCCCTCCACTTT. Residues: CASSVFRSPLHF.

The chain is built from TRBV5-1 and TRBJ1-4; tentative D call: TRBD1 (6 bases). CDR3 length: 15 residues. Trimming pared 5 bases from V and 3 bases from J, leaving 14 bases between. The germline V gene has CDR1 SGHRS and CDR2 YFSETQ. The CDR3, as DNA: TGCGCCAGCAGACTTACAGGGCTGGCTAATGAAAAACTGTTTTTT. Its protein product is CASRLTGLANEKLFF. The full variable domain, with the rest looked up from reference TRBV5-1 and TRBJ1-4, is KAGVTQTPRYLIKTRGQQVTLSCSPISGHRSVSWYQQTPGQGLQFLFEYFSETQRNKGNFPGRFSGRQFSNSRSEMNVSTLELGDSALYLCASRLTGLANEKLFFGSGTQLSVL.

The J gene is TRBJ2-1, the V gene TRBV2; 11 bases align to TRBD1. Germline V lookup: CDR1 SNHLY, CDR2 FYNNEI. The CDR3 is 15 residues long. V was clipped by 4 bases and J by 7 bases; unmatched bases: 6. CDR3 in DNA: TGTGCCAGCAGTGCTTCTGGACAGGGGGCAAATGAGCAGTTCTTC. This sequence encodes CASSASGQGANEQFF.

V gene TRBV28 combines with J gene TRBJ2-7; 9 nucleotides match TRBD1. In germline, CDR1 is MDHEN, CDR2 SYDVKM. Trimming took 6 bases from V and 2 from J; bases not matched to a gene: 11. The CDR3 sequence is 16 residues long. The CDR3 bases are TGTGCCAGCAGCATAGGGCGGACAGGGGTAACCTACGAGCAGTACTTC. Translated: CASSIGRTGVTYEQYF. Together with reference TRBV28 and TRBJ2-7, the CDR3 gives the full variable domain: DVKVTQSSRYLVKRTGEKVFLECVQDMDHENMFWYRQDPGLGLRLIYFSYDVKMKEKGDIPEGYSVSREKKERFSLILESASTNQTSMYLCASSIGRTGVTYEQYFGPGTRLTVT.

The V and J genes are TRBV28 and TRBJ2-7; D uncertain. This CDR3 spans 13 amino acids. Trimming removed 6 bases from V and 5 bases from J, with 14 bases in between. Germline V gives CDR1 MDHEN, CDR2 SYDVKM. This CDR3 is CASRAYQKNEQYF. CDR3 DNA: TGTGCCAGCAGAGCCTACCAAAAGAACGAGCAGTACTTC.

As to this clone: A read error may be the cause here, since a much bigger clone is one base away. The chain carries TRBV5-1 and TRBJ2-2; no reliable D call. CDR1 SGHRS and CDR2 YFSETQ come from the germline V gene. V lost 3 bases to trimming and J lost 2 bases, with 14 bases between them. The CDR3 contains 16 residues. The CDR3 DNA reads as TGCGCCAGCAGCTACCTACGAAGCAGTAACACCGGGGAGCTGTTTTTT. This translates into CASSYLRSSNTGELFF.

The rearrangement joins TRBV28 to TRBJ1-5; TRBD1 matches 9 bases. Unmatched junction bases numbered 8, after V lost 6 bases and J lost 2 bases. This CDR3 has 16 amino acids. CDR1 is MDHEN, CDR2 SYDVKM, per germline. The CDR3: CASRLRRDRGNQPQHF. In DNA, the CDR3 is TGTGCCAGCAGGCTAAGGCGGGACAGGGGCAATCAGCCCCAGCATTTT.

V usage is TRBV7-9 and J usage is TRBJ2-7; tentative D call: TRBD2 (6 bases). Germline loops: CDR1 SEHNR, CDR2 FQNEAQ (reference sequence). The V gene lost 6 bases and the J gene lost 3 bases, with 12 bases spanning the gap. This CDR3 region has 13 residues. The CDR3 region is CASRLEGNYEQYF. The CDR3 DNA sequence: TGTGCCAGCAGGTTGGAGGGCAACTACGAGCAGTACTTC. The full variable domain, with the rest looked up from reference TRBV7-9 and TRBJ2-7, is DTGVSQNPRHKITKRGQNVTFRCDPISEHNRLYWYRQTLGQGPEFLTYFQNEAQLEKSRLLSDRFSAERPKGSFSTLEIQRTEQGDSAMYLCASRLEGNYEQYFGPGTRLTVT.

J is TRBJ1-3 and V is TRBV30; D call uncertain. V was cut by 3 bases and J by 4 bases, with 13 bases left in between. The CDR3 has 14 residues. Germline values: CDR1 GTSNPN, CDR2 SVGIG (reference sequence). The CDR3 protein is CAWSQPAGGNTIYF. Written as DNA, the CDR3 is TGTGCCTGGAGCCAACCCGCCGGAGGAAACACCATATATTTT.

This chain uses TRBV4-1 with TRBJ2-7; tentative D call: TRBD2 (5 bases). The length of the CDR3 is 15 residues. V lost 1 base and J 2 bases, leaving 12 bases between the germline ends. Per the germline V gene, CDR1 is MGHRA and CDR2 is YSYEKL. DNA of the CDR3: TGCGCCAGCAGCCAAGGAGCGGACGGGACCTACGAGCAGTACTTC. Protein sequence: CASSQGADGTYEQYF.

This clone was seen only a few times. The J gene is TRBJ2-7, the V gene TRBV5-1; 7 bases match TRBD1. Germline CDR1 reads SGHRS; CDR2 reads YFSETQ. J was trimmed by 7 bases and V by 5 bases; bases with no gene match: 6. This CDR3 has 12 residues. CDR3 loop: CASRQTGSEQYF. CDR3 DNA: TGCGCCAGCAGACAGACAGGGTCAGAGCAGTACTTC.

The CDR3 DNA is TGTGCCAGCAGCTTAGGGACAGGTTCCTACGAGCAGTACTTC. Protein sequence: CASSLGTGSYEQYF. The rearrangement uses TRBV7-6 and TRBJ2-7, with 7 nucleotides matching TRBD1. With 1 base clipped from V and 1 base from J, the junction kept 1 base outside the gene matches. There are 14 residues in the CDR3. Germline CDR1 is SGHVS and CDR2 is FNYEAQ.

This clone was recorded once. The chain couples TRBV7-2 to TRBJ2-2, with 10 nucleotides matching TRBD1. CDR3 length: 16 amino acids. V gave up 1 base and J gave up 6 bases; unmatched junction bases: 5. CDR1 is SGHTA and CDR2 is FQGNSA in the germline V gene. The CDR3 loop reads CASSLGWDRGPGELFF. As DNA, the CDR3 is TGTGCCAGCAGCTTAGGTTGGGACAGGGGACCCGGGGAGCTGTTTTTT.

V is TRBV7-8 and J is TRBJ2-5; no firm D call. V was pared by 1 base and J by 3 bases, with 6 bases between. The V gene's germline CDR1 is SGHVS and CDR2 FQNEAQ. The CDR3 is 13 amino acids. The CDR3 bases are TGTGCCAGCAGCTTAGAAAGAAAAGAGACCCAGTACTTC. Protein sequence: CASSLERKETQYF.

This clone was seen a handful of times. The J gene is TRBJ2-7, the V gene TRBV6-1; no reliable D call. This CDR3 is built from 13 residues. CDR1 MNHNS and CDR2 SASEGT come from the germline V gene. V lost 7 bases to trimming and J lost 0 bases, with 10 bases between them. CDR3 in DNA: TGTGCCAGCAAGAGCTACCGCTCCTACGAGCAGTACTTC. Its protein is CASKSYRSYEQYF.

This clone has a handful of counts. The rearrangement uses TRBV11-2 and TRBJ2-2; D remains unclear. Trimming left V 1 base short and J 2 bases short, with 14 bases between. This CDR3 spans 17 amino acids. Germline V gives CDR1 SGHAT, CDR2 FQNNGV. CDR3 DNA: TGTGCCAGCAGCTTAGTCCTGGGCCTAAGTAACACCGGGGAGCTGTTTTTT. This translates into CASSLVLGLSNTGELFF.

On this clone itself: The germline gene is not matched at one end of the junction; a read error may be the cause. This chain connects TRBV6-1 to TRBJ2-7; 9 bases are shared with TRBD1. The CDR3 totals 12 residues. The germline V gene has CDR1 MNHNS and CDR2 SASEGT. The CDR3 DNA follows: TGTGCCAGCAGGGCCCCGGACAGGGGTGTCTTTTTC. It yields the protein CASRAPDRGVFF.

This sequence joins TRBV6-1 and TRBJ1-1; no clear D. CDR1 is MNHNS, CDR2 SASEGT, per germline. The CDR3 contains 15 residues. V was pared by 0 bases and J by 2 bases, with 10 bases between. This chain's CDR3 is CASSEAGQINTEAFF. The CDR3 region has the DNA TGTGCCAGCAGTGAAGCGGGTCAGATCAACACTGAAGCTTTCTTT.